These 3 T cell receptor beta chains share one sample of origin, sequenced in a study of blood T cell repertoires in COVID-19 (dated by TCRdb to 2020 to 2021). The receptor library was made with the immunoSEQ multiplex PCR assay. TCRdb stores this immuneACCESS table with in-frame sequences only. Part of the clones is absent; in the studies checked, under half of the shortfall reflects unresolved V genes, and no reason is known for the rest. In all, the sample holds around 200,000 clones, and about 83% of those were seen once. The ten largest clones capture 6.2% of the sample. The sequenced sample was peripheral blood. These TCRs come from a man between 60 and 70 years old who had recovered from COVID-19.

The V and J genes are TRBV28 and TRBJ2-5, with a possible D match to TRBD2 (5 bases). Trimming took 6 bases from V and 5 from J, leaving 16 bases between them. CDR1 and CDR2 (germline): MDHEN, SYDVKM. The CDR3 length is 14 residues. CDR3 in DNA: TGTGCCAGCAGCCGGGTGCGGGCTAGTGAGACCCAGTACTTC. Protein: CASSRVRASETQYF.

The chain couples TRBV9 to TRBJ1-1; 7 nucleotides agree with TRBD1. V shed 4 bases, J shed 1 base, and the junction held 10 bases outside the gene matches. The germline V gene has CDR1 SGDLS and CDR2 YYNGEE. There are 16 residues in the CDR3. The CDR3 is CASSPQGGTGNTEAFF. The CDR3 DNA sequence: TGTGCCAGCAGCCCCCAGGGGGGAACAGGGAACACTGAAGCTTTCTTT.

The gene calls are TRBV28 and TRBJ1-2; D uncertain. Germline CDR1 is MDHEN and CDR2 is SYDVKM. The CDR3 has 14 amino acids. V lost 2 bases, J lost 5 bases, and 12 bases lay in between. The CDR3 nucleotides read TGTGCCAGCAGTTTACCCAGACACGGATATGGCTACACCTTC. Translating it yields CASSLPRHGYGYTF.